These T cell receptor beta chains were read from a single sample in a study of graft-versus-host responses after intestinal transplantation. Using immunoSEQ multiplex PCR, the repertoire was profiled, and TCRdb retains in-frame clones only, with some absent. Of some 70,000 clones in the sample, roughly 92% were seen once. The specimen was bone marrow, collected approximately 740 days after intestinal transplantation. Receptor source: a human patient who received an intestinal transplant, so some T cells may come from the graft donor. Each CDR3 is given with its conserved first and last residue. Fields, in order: clone size, V gene, D gene, J gene, CDR3 DNA, CDR3 protein. The D gene is left open where the match is weak. Clone size, where shown, is once, few, many, or a class for clones that have expanded.

clone size: NA; V gene: TRBV5-1; D gene: TRBD1; J gene: TRBJ1-1; CDR3 DNA: TGCGCCAGCAGCAGCCGGACAGGGGCGGGTATGAACACTGAAGCTTTCTTT; CDR3 protein: CASSSRTGAGMNTEAFF
clone size: NA; V gene: TRBV11-2; D gene: NA; J gene: TRBJ2-7; CDR3 DNA: TGTGCCAGCAGCTTAGATAGGATCTACGAGCAGTACTTC; CDR3 protein: CASSLDRIYEQYF
clone size: NA; V gene: TRBV18; D gene: NA; J gene: TRBJ1-3; CDR3 DNA: TGTGCCAGCTCACCACCGGCACAGGCTGGAAACACCATATATTTT; CDR3 protein: CASSPPAQAGNTIYF
clone size: NA; V gene: TRBV5-6; D gene: NA; J gene: TRBJ1-1; CDR3 DNA: TGTGCCAGCAGCCCGAAGGTATACACTGAAGCTTTCTTT; CDR3 protein: CASSPKVYTEAFF
clone size: NA; V gene: TRBV2; D gene: NA; J gene: TRBJ1-3; CDR3 DNA: TGTGCCAGCAGTGAAACTCCTGGAAACACCATATATTTT; CDR3 protein: CASSETPGNTIYF
clone size: NA; V gene: TRBV28; D gene: TRBD1; J gene: TRBJ2-1; CDR3 DNA: TGTGCCAGCAGTTTAAACAGGGGGTCGTCCTACAATGAGCAGTTCTTC; CDR3 protein: CASSLNRGSSYNEQFF
clone size: NA; V gene: TRBV28; D gene: NA; J gene: TRBJ2-3; CDR3 DNA: TGTGCCACGATCAGGGGTTTTTCTAATACGCAGTATTTT; CDR3 protein: CATIRGFSNTQYF
clone size: NA; V gene: TRBV19; D gene: TRBD1; J gene: TRBJ1-1; CDR3 DNA: TGTGCCAGTAGTATAGACGTGACAGGGCTGAACACTGAAGCTTTCTTT; CDR3 protein: CASSIDVTGLNTEAFF
clone size: NA; V gene: TRBV6-5; D gene: TRBD2; J gene: TRBJ2-7; CDR3 DNA: TGTGCCAGCGCCAACCCCGCGGGAGACCACGAGCAGTACTTC; CDR3 protein: CASANPAGDHEQYF
clone size: NA; V gene: TRBV11-2; D gene: NA; J gene: TRBJ2-3; CDR3 DNA: TGTGCCAGCAGCCCCCTAAGGGAGAAAGATACGCAGTATTTT; CDR3 protein: CASSPLREKDTQYF
clone size: once; V gene: TRBV6-5; D gene: NA; J gene: TRBJ1-1; CDR3 DNA: TGTGCCAGCAGCCTCCGGGGGATGAACACTGAAGCTTTCTTT; CDR3 protein: CASSLRGMNTEAFF
clone size: NA; V gene: TRBV5-1; D gene: TRBD2; J gene: TRBJ2-1; CDR3 DNA: TGCGCCAGCAGCTCAATCCCGGGACTAGCGGCCAATGAGCAGTTCTTC; CDR3 protein: CASSSIPGLAANEQFF
clone size: NA; V gene: TRBV27; D gene: NA; J gene: TRBJ1-3; CDR3 DNA: TGTGCCAGCAGTCTGAGAGGGGGGGACGGTGCTGGAAACACCATATATTTT; CDR3 protein: CASSLRGGDGAGNTIYF
clone size: NA; V gene: TRBV6-1; D gene: NA; J gene: TRBJ2-1; CDR3 DNA: TGCGCCTACAGGGAGTACAATGAGCAGTTCTTC; CDR3 protein: CAYREYNEQFF
clone size: NA; V gene: TRBV28; D gene: NA; J gene: TRBJ2-3; CDR3 DNA: TGTGCCAGCAGTTTTTCCCTTGGGGATACGCAGTATTTT; CDR3 protein: CASSFSLGDTQYF
clone size: many; V gene: TRBV5-6; D gene: TRBD2; J gene: TRBJ2-1; CDR3 DNA: TGTGCCAGCAGCCCCGGACTAGCGCTTAGCTCCTACAATGAGCAGTTCTTC; CDR3 protein: CASSPGLALSSYNEQFF
clone size: once; V gene: TRBV2; D gene: NA; J gene: TRBJ2-3; CDR3 DNA: TGTGCCAGCAGGCAGGGGCGGGAGAGCACAGATACGCAGTATTTT; CDR3 protein: CASRQGRESTDTQYF
clone size: NA; V gene: TRBV5-1; D gene: NA; J gene: TRBJ2-7; CDR3 DNA: TGCGCCAGCAGCCCTAGACAGGCAAGTGGCTCCTACGAGCAGTACTTC; CDR3 protein: CASSPRQASGSYEQYF